This TCR beta chain originates from a study of PD-L1 blockade in urothelial cancer. Sequenced by immunoSEQ multiplex PCR; TCRdb stores in-frame clones only, minus some. The repertoire consists of 75,000 to 95,000 clones, with 90% occurring once and the leading ten covering 8% to 9.5%. There are 15 residues in the CDR3. The TCR was taken from a man in his sixties with urothelial cancer. The sample in question was PBMCs, obtained around atezolizumab (anti-PD-L1) treatment. The chain uses TRBV21-1 and TRBJ2-3; TRBD1 is the table's D call and was not checked against the DNA. TRBV21-1 is termed a pseudogene. In nucleotides, the CDR3 is TGTGCCAGCAATCCGGGACAGGCTTTTACAGATACGCAGTATTTT. Its translation: CASNPGQAFTDTQYF.